This T cell receptor (beta chain) is drawn from a study of vaccination effects on CD4 cells after COVID-19. Study at large: Each participant was administered two doses of either the BNT162b2 or the mRNA-1273 vaccine. The study's findings and limits: Mainly new vaccine-induced clones made up the post-vaccine spike-reactive clones in convalescents. Clonal contraction was marked in infection- and vaccine-induced clones late after vaccination.

ViraFEST expansion of antigen-specific CD4+ T cells with viral peptide pools preceded sequencing. It was after approximately 11 days of culture that CD4+ T cells were isolated. The person was diagnosed with PCR-confirmed SARS-CoV-2 infection between March and December 2020. On day 3 and again on day 7, half the medium was replaced with IL-2 medium. Of note for this clone: Its target is not known.

Only in-frame clones appear in the TCRdb table, and some are missing; sequencing was by immunoSEQ multiplex PCR. The sample shows roughly 17,000 clones, roughly 72% of them seen only once. This CDR3 has 12 residues. In germline, CDR1 is SQVTM, CDR2 ANQGSEA. The V end lost 5 bases, the J end lost 0 bases, and 8 bases lay between the germline ends. The V call is TRBV29-1, the J call TRBJ2-7; D ambiguous. This TCR was recovered from a human donor who had a prior SARS-CoV-2 infection. This material consisted of CD4+ T cells from PBMCs cultured with SARS-CoV-2 spike peptides, taken before COVID-19 vaccination. CDR3 in amino acids: CSVSGYSYEQYF. CDR3 coding DNA: TGCAGCGTTTCCGGGTACTCCTACGAGCAGTACTTC.